The 10 T cell receptor beta chains below come from one sample, sequenced in a study of siplizumab effects on memory and regulatory T cells. Produced via immunoSEQ multiplex PCR; TCRdb's table is partial and in-frame only. Of more than 85,000 clones listed, about nine tenths were seen once; the top ten hold more than 2.5%. Sequencing used CD4+ T cells sorted from blood. The receptors stem from a human donor in good health. Some clones in this sample may be carry-over from other donors' samples.

V and J are TRBV5-4 and TRBJ2-2, with 11 bases lining up with TRBD2. Per the germline V gene, CDR1 is SGHNT and CDR2 is YYREEE (reference sequence). The CDR3 extends over 17 amino acids. V was clipped by 9 bases and J by 3 bases; unmatched bases: 13. The CDR3 region is CATKASTSGRDTGELFF. In DNA, the CDR3 is TGTGCCACCAAAGCCTCCACTAGCGGGAGAGACACCGGGGAGCTGTTTTTT.

The rearrangement joins TRBV9 to TRBJ2-1, with TRBD2 matching over 7 bases. This CDR3 spans 14 amino acids. CDR1 and CDR2 from the germline V gene are SGDLS and YYNGEE. With V trimmed by 1 base and J by 12 bases, 10 bases remained unmatched. CDR3 bases: TGTGCCAGCAGCGTACGGGCGGGAGCGGACGTGCAGTTCTTC. Its translation is CASSVRAGADVQFF.

The V and J genes are TRBV9 and TRBJ1-1; tentative D call: TRBD1 (5 bases). The CDR3 is 15 residues long. V was pared by 0 bases and J by 4 bases, with 13 bases between. Germline-derived CDR1 and CDR2 are SGDLS and YYNGEE. The DNA of the CDR3 is TGTGCCAGCAGCGTAGTAGGGGCCGGGAGCACTGAAGCTTTCTTT. It codes for CASSVVGAGSTEAFF.

The V gene is TRBV7-2, the J gene TRBJ2-1; TRBD1 aligns across 7 bases. Trimming at V came to 4 bases and at J to 10 bases, leaving 10 bases not matched to a gene. Germline CDR1 is SGHTA and CDR2 is FQGNSA. The CDR3 is made up of 14 amino acids. CDR3 DNA: TGTGCCAGCAGCTCCCCCGGGACAGCGAGGGAGCAGTTCTTC. It translates to CASSSPGTAREQFF. Full variable domain (rest looked up from reference TRBV7-2 and TRBJ2-1): GAGVSQSPSNKVTEKGKDVELRCDPISGHTALYWYRQSLGQGLEFLIYFQGNSAPDKSGLPSDRFSAERTGGSVSTLTIQRTQQEDSAVYLCASSSPGTAREQFFGPGTRLTVL.

This chain connects TRBV12-5 to TRBJ2-7; a weak D match, TRBD1 (6 bases). This CDR3 has 16 amino acids. Germline V gives CDR1 LGHNT, CDR2 FRNRAP. V was clipped by 0 bases and J by 5 bases, with 17 bases between them. CDR3 coding DNA: TGTGCTAGTGGTTTGGTACTCGCCCGGCAGGGGAACGAGCAGTACTTC. Amino acids: CASGLVLARQGNEQYF.

The rearrangement links TRBV7-8 to TRBJ2-7; TRBD2 agrees at 13 bases. Trimming removed 1 base from V and 4 bases from J; junction bases left unmatched: 4. Germline CDR1 and CDR2: SGHVS and FQNEAQ. The length of the CDR3 is 16 residues. This CDR3 reads CASSLVLAGGPYEQYF. The DNA for the CDR3 is TGTGCCAGCAGCTTAGTACTAGCGGGAGGGCCGTACGAGCAGTACTTC.

The chain employs TRBV5-5 and TRBJ2-2; D unresolved. This CDR3 comprises 14 residues. V was clipped by 4 bases and J by 3 bases, with 10 bases between them. Germline CDR1 reads SGHKS; CDR2 reads YYEKEE (reference sequence). The DNA for the CDR3 is TGTGCCAGCAGCAGTCATAAGGACACCGGGGAGCTGTTTTTT. It yields the protein CASSSHKDTGELFF.

V is TRBV7-8 and J is TRBJ2-6; 7 bases are shared with TRBD2. This CDR3 spans 16 amino acids. Germline CDR1 SGHVS, CDR2 FQNEAQ. V lost 8 bases and J lost 2; bases outside the gene matches: 9. In DNA, the CDR3 is TGTGCCAGCGCCAACTCGGCGGGGGCTGGGGCCAACGTCCTGACTTTC. Translating gives CASANSAGAGANVLTF.

The gene calls are TRBV27 and TRBJ1-1, with D tentatively TRBD1 (5 bases). Trimming took 1 base from V and 5 from J, leaving 8 bases between them. Germline loops: CDR1 MNHEY, CDR2 SMNVEV (reference sequence). The CDR3 is made up of 13 amino acids. The chain's CDR3 is CASSLWPGTEAFF. In nucleotides, the CDR3 is TGTGCCAGCAGTTTATGGCCAGGGACTGAAGCTTTCTTT.

Turning to this clone: The junction departs from germline at one end; a sequencing error may be responsible. The CDR3 coding sequence is TGTGCCAGTAGTATTTCCGGGACTCCCAGCAACTCCTTC. Translation gives CASSISGTPSNSF. V is TRBV19 and J is TRBJ1-2; a weak D match, TRBD1 (5 bases). Germline lookup yields CDR1 LNHDA and CDR2 SQIVND (reference sequence). This CDR3 region has 13 residues.